This T cell receptor (beta chain) was identified during a study of OX40 agonist ivuxolimab in advanced cancers. As for the study in general: Three individuals attained partial responses, comprising one hepatocellular carcinoma case and two cutaneous melanoma cases.

Losses at the gene ends were 3 bases for V and 6 bases for J; bases not matched to a gene: 14. This CDR3 has 16 residues. Germline CDR1 reads SEHNR; CDR2 reads FQNEAQ (reference sequence). The method was immunoSEQ multiplex PCR; TCRdb's version includes in-frame clones alone and lacks a portion of them. The profile shows 75,000 to 100,000 clones, just over 85% of them singletons. The rearrangement joins TRBV7-9 to TRBJ2-7; 7 bases are a match to TRBD1. The origin of this receptor is an adult with an advanced solid tumor such as melanoma, head and neck, liver or kidney cancer. Sequenced material: CD4+ or CD8+ T cells sorted from blood, taken in a trial of the OX40 agonist ivuxolimab. The CDR3 DNA follows: TGTGCCAGCAGCTTCGCCCCGGGACAGATAGCCTCCGAGCAGTACTTC. Translation gives CASSFAPGQIASEQYF.